The 19 T cell receptor beta chains below come from one sample, sequenced in a study of blood T cell repertoires in COVID-19. Libraries were prepared by immunoSEQ multiplex PCR; TCRdb keeps only in-frame clonotypes and omits some of them. The sample records approximately 450,000 clones, about 85% being singletons. The material sequenced was PBMCs or T cells enriched from blood (not recorded which). The receptor source for this set is a woman younger than 30 with acute COVID-19.

The chain has TRBV5-5 and TRBJ1-1, with D possibly matching TRBD1 (6 bases). CDR3 size: 14 residues. V was cut by 6 bases and J by 4 bases, with 16 bases left in between. Germline CDR1 and CDR2: SGHKS and YYEKEE (reference sequence). For the CDR3, the DNA is TGTGCCAGCAAAGTTGAAGGGGGTAGCACTGAAGCTTTCTTT. It codes for CASKVEGGSTEAFF.

The chain carries TRBV6-5 and TRBJ1-2; 7 nucleotides align to TRBD1. Germline V gene lookup returns CDR1 MNHEY and CDR2 SVGAGI. V shed 6 bases, J shed 4 bases, and the junction held 8 bases outside the gene matches. CDR3 length equals 14 residues. The CDR3 DNA follows: TGTGCCAGCAGAACACAGGGGTCCTCCTATGGCTACACCTTC. It is translated as CASRTQGSSYGYTF.

The V and J genes are TRBV6-5 and TRBJ2-7; 10 bases map to TRBD1. This CDR3 is 13 amino acids long. V shed 5 bases and J 5 bases; nucleotides not matched to a gene: 3. Germline-derived CDR1 and CDR2 are MNHEY and SVGAGI. The CDR3 reads CASSTGQGDEQYF. The CDR3 nucleotides are TGTGCCAGCAGTACCGGACAGGGGGACGAGCAGTACTTC.

CDR3 amino acids: CASSQRDSSNTGELFF. As DNA, the CDR3 is TGTGCCAGCAGCCAACGGGACTCGTCGAACACCGGGGAGCTGTTTTTT. V gene TRBV5-4 combines with J gene TRBJ2-2; possible D gene TRBD2, 6 bases. The CDR3 totals 16 residues. CDR1 is SGHNT and CDR2 is YYREEE in the germline V gene (reference sequence). Trimming pared 4 bases from V and 0 bases from J, leaving 13 bases between.

This chain links TRBV28 with TRBJ1-4, with D uncertain. CDR1 is MDHEN, CDR2 SYDVKM, per germline. This CDR3 is 12 amino acids long. V dropped 6 bases and J dropped 8 bases, with 10 bases sitting between them. CDR3 amino acids: CASSLREEKLFF. The CDR3 nucleotides read TGTGCCAGCAGCCTTCGGGAGGAAAAACTGTTTTTT.

The J gene is TRBJ1-5, the V gene TRBV2; TRBD1 is a possible D gene (5 bases). Deletions cut 3 bases from V and 9 bases from J, with 12 bases between. CDR1 is SNHLY and CDR2 is FYNNEI in the germline V gene. The CDR3 contains 13 residues. The CDR3 DNA reads as TGTGCCAGCAGTGAGGGGGGAGCGGGGCCCCAGCATTTT. This gives the protein CASSEGGAGPQHF.

The genes are TRBV30 and TRBJ1-5, with 8 nucleotides matching TRBD1. J lost 0 bases, V lost 3 bases, and 7 bases had no gene match. Germline V gives CDR1 GTSNPN, CDR2 SVGIG (reference sequence). CDR3 length: 16 residues. CDR3 in DNA: TGTGCCTGGAGAAGGGACAGGTCTAATAGCAATCAGCCCCAGCATTTT. It yields the protein CAWRRDRSNSNQPQHF. Looking up the rest from reference TRBV30 and TRBJ1-5 gives the full variable domain: SQTIHQWPATLVQPVGSPLSLECTVEGTSNPNLYWYRQAAGRGLQLLFYSVGIGQISSEVPQNLSASRPQDRQFILSSKKLLLSDSGFYLCAWRRDRSNSNQPQHFGDGTRLSIL.

This sequence joins TRBV5-1 and TRBJ2-7; TRBD1 matches at 9 bases. The CDR3 has 15 residues. CDR1 is SGHRS and CDR2 is YFSETQ in the germline V gene. J lost 3 bases, V lost 3 bases, and 7 bases had no gene match. The CDR3 nucleotides read TGCGCCAGCAGCTGGGGGACAGGGATGAGCTACGAGCAGTACTTC. This gives the protein CASSWGTGMSYEQYF.

V is TRBV24-1 and J is TRBJ2-2; TRBD2 might be the D (5 bases). This CDR3 contains 18 residues. From germline, CDR1 is KGHDR and CDR2 SFDVKD. The V end was cut by 5 bases, the J end by 1 base, with 19 bases between. In nucleotides, the CDR3 is TGTGCCACCAGTGTTGGGTTTCGAGCGGTGCGGAACACCGGGGAGCTGTTTTTT. This sequence encodes CATSVGFRAVRNTGELFF.

The CDR3 protein is CASSSGTSGRGEQYF. The CDR3 coding sequence is TGTGCCAGCAGCTCCGGGACTAGCGGGAGAGGCGAGCAGTACTTC. V gene TRBV6-5 combines with J gene TRBJ2-7; 14 bases align to TRBD2. This CDR3 contains 15 residues. Trimming took 6 bases from V and 6 from J; bases not matched to a gene: 7. CDR1 is MNHEY and CDR2 is SVGAGI in the germline V gene.

The rearrangement links TRBV30 to TRBJ2-1, with D tentatively TRBD2 (6 bases). V dropped 0 bases and J dropped 6 bases, with 9 bases sitting between them. CDR3 length equals 13 residues. Germline loops: CDR1 GTSNPN, CDR2 SVGIG (reference sequence). CDR3 sequence (DNA): TGTGCCTGGAGTGTAGGGGAGGCCAATGAGCAGTTCTTC. Amino acids: CAWSVGEANEQFF.

V gene TRBV7-9 combines with J gene TRBJ2-5; D might be TRBD1 (5 bases). V was cut by 5 bases and J by 5 bases, with 15 bases left in between. The CDR3 loop spans 14 amino acids. Germline CDR1 reads SEHNR; CDR2 reads FQNEAQ (reference sequence). CDR3 nucleotide sequence: TGTGCCAGCAGCCATCTAGGGGTTGGGGAGACCCAGTACTTC. Translated, it gives CASSHLGVGETQYF.

This chain uses TRBV9 with TRBJ1-6, with 11 bases fitting TRBD1. The V gene's germline CDR1 is SGDLS and CDR2 YYNGEE. CDR3 size: 15 residues. J lost 9 bases, V lost 0 bases, and 2 bases had no gene match. The CDR3 loop reads CASSVEGQGVSPLHF. The CDR3 DNA sequence: TGTGCCAGCAGCGTAGAGGGACAGGGGGTTTCACCCCTCCACTTT.

V is TRBV5-4 and J is TRBJ2-1; a weak D match, TRBD2 (6 bases). Between the trimmed V and J ends, which lost 4 bases and 10 bases, there was a span of 18 bases. This CDR3 is 14 amino acids long. The V gene's germline CDR1 is SGHNT and CDR2 YYREEE (reference sequence). The CDR3 DNA reads TGTGCCAGCAGCCTGGAGGGGCTAGCGCGAGAGCAGTTCTTC. Translating it yields CASSLEGLAREQFF.

The count of this clone is one. The chain has TRBV7-3 and TRBJ2-2; the match to TRBD1 covers 8 bases. The CDR3 runs 14 residues. Germline-derived CDR1 and CDR2 are SGHTA and FQGTGA. V dropped 4 bases and J dropped 5; count of bases not matched to a gene: 3. CDR3 in amino acids: CASSSQGGTGELFF. CDR3 nucleotide sequence: TGTGCCAGCAGCTCACAGGGGGGAACCGGGGAGCTGTTTTTT.

The rearrangement links TRBV5-5 to TRBJ1-2, with 8 bases that match TRBD1. J gave up 6 bases and V 3 bases, and 7 bases lay outside the gene matches. Germline assignment: CDR1 SGHKS and CDR2 YYEKEE (reference sequence). This CDR3 region has 14 residues. The CDR3 DNA reads TGTGCCAGCAGCTGGGACAGGTCGTGGGATGGCTACACCTTC. This gives the protein CASSWDRSWDGYTF.

Here the CDR3 reads CASSVAAASPYEQYF. The CDR3 nucleotides read TGCGCCAGCAGTGTGGCTGCGGCCTCTCCCTACGAGCAGTACTTC. The chain employs TRBV10-2 and TRBJ2-7; D is undetermined. CDR3 size: 15 residues. Germline loops: CDR1 WSHSY, CDR2 SAAADI. V was cut by 4 bases and J by 2 bases, with 15 bases left in between.

The chain employs TRBV9 and TRBJ2-1; 13 positions agree with TRBD2. The germline gives CDR1 SGDLS, CDR2 YYNGEE. V was clipped by 1 base and J by 8 bases; unmatched bases: 0. The CDR3 totals 14 residues. DNA for the CDR3: TGTGCCAGCAGCGTAACTAGCGGGGGGGATGAGCAGTTCTTC. Amino acid sequence: CASSVTSGGDEQFF.

This chain joins TRBV5-6 and TRBJ1-1; D is perhaps TRBD1 (6 bases). The germline CDR1 and CDR2 sequences are SGHDT and YYEEEE. Trimming took 3 bases from V and 0 from J, leaving 15 bases between them. This CDR3 region has 16 residues. The CDR3, as DNA: TGTGCCAGCAGCTGGGCTAGGACAGCAGTGAACACTGAAGCTTTCTTT. It is translated as CASSWARTAVNTEAFF.